A selection of T cell receptor beta chains follows, all from one sample in a study of graft-versus-host responses after intestinal transplantation. Using immunoSEQ multiplex PCR, the repertoire was profiled, and TCRdb retains in-frame clones only, with some absent. The sample holds roughly 20,000 clones, 35% to 40% seen once. The starting material was alloreactive CD4+ T cells from a mixed lymphocyte reaction culture, obtained before intestinal transplant. These receptors all come from a human patient who received an intestinal transplant. Each CDR3 is given without its conserved first and last residue.

>TRBV18
ASSPGGSAPLH
>TRBV5-6
ASSSGWRSGEQF
>TRBV7-2
ASSLEVGVAGSPLH
>TRBV6-1
ASSLDRGGSPLH
>TRBV5-1
ASSFNQDGRNTIY
>TRBV4-1
ASSRRQVRESYGYT
>TRBV5-1
ASSVQGINEKLF
>TRBV5-4
ASSSQPGRWNEKLF
>TRBV11-1
ASSSEGAAAGELF
>TRBV5-6
ASSRGEALPFGYT
>TRBV6-9
ASSWGTGVGYT
>TRBV9
ASSNQAGTRIYNEQF
>TRBV4-2
ASSQDSAFPDTQY
>TRBV5-6
ASSPVGRRSNTIY
>TRBV19
ASSIRTGGPSNEQF
>TRBV6-5
ASRRLGFLNEQF
>TRBV5-4
ASSLELRNEQF
>TRBV29-1
SVANGQGARFSYEQY
>TRBV5-6
ASSSIPWQGVTT
>TRBV7-9
ASSWTGGGRDTQY
>TRBV29-1
SVERDAKAYGYT
>TRBV5-8
ASSLGANTEAF
>TRBV18
ASSPGVSTYEQY
>TRBV9
ASSVDLKNTEAF
>TRBV9
ASSVSPGQGAFGGANVLT
>TRBV5-5
ASSHRGNTEAF
>TRBV19
ASSRTGRRAGELF
>TRBV19
ASSRGGYSNQPQH
>TRBV11-3
ASSLTEGFVEKLF
>TRBV18
ASSAKPNTEAF
>TRBV4-2
ASSPLGVLRGSFRYT
>TRBV19
ASSIQPSGDYNEQF
>TRBV7-9
ASSLGWGARAYGYT
>TRBV6-1
ASSEGRVFSGNTIY
>TRBV6-6
ASKVIQNTEAF
>TRBV27
ASSALQQGRGAF
>TRBV4-1
ASSQEVGPGLGYT
>TRBV18
ASSPPGGGNTIY
>TRBV6-5
ASRPDRSGQPQH
>TRBV5-6
ASSFGRRETQY
>TRBV6-1
ASTRVSETQY
>TRBV5-4
ASGGGGARNEQF
>TRBV5-4
ASSLRVRWQTNEKLF
>TRBV18
ASSPWDRGQGNQPQH
>TRBV2
ASKRLAGSTDTQY
>TRBV19
ASSTDSTPYEQY
>TRBV2
ASSPYSRGSLGAF
>TRBV15
ATSRDRLNTEAF
>TRBV7-9
ASSLPLVGSNEQF
>TRBV7-9
ASSLAKSPTSGNTIY
>TRBV21-1
ASSKVTDILPLYGYT
>TRBV9
ASSVGGFNYGYT
>TRBV2
ASSYLAGDNEQF
>TRBV18
ASSPPLHPEQY
>TRBV7-3
ASSLGQGRF
>TRBV5-1
ASSFGWGNTEAF
>TRBV5-6
ASSPWGPGETQY
>TRBV30
AWIPGGVEAF
>TRBV5-1
ASSLVAGRGNTEAF